One sample yielded the 8 T cell receptor beta chains listed below, sequenced in a study of blood T cell repertoires in COVID-19. Sequencing was performed with immunoSEQ multiplex PCR; in TCRdb, only in-frame clones are kept and a portion is missing. In the table there are just over 50,000 clones, 85% to 90% of which are singletons. The sequenced sample consisted of peripheral blood. These receptors all stem from an elderly man with active COVID-19.

The chain links TRBV29-1 to TRBJ2-6; no clear D. The CDR3 has 15 residues. Looked up from germline, CDR1 is SQVTM and CDR2 is ANQGSEA. Trimming removed 0 bases from V and 0 bases from J, with 6 bases in between. This chain's CDR3 is CSVEDNNSGANVLTF. In DNA form, the CDR3 reads TGCAGCGTTGAAGATAATAACTCTGGGGCCAACGTCCTGACTTTC.

This clone was recorded once. The V call is TRBV28, the J call TRBJ2-3, with D hard to call. The CDR3 is 11 amino acids. Germline CDR1 reads MDHEN; CDR2 reads SYDVKM. V lost 7 bases, J lost 1 base, and 3 bases lay in between. As DNA, the CDR3 is TGTGCCAGCATCGGCACAGATACGCAGTATTTT. Protein product: CASIGTDTQYF.

The V and J genes are TRBV20-1 and TRBJ2-1, with 9 bases identical to TRBD2. V trimming: 3 bases; J trimming: 4 bases; junction bases outside the gene matches: 7. This CDR3 has 15 amino acids. CDR1 DFQATT and CDR2 SNEGSKA come from the germline V gene (reference sequence). CDR3: CSASGASGDYNEQFF. The CDR3 nucleotides are TGCAGTGCTAGTGGGGCTAGCGGGGATTACAATGAGCAGTTCTTC.

The genes are TRBV9 and TRBJ2-2, with 7 bases fitting TRBD1. This CDR3 is 16 amino acids long. Trimming at V came to 2 bases and at J to 4 bases, leaving 8 bases not matched to a gene. The germline gives CDR1 SGDLS, CDR2 YYNGEE. CDR3: CASSVWTGAGTGELFF. In nucleotides, the CDR3 is TGTGCCAGCAGCGTTTGGACAGGCGCAGGCACCGGGGAGCTGTTTTTT.

CDR3 nucleotides: TGTGCCAGCAGCATCGGGTTAGCGGGAGGAGGGGAGCTGTTTTTT. Protein: CASSIGLAGGGELFF. The genes are TRBV11-2 and TRBJ2-2; 10 bases match TRBD2. J was trimmed by 8 bases and V by 5 bases; bases with no gene match: 8. CDR1 and CDR2 (germline): SGHAT, FQNNGV. The CDR3 is 15 amino acids.

In its sample, this clone was seen a few times. The CDR3 is CASSLEIYGGYTF. In DNA form, the CDR3 reads TGTGCCAGCAGCTTGGAGATTTACGGTGGCTACACCTTC. The chain has TRBV5-4 and TRBJ1-2; unclear D gene. The germline V gene encodes CDR1 SGHNT and CDR2 YYREEE (reference sequence). The CDR3 spans 13 residues. Trimming took 0 bases from V and 7 from J, leaving 10 bases between them.

This clone is termed medium-sized. The rearrangement uses TRBV28 and TRBJ1-2, with TRBD1 as a possible D gene (5 bases). V shed 3 bases and J shed 1 base, with 12 bases lying between them. The CDR3 has 15 amino acids. CDR1 MDHEN and CDR2 SYDVKM come from the germline V gene. The CDR3 bases are TGTGCCAGCAGTTTTGGAGGGACGGGTAACTATGGCTACACCTTC. Its protein product is CASSFGGTGNYGYTF.

The J gene is TRBJ1-5, the V gene TRBV6-6; D is unresolved. V dropped 2 bases and J dropped 1 base, with 12 bases sitting between them. In germline, CDR1 is MNHNY, CDR2 SVGAGI (reference sequence). The CDR3 has 16 residues. The CDR3 region has the DNA TGTGCCAGCAGTTACGTACAAACCTCCAGCAATCAGCCCCAGCATTTT. Translation gives CASSYVQTSSNQPQHF.